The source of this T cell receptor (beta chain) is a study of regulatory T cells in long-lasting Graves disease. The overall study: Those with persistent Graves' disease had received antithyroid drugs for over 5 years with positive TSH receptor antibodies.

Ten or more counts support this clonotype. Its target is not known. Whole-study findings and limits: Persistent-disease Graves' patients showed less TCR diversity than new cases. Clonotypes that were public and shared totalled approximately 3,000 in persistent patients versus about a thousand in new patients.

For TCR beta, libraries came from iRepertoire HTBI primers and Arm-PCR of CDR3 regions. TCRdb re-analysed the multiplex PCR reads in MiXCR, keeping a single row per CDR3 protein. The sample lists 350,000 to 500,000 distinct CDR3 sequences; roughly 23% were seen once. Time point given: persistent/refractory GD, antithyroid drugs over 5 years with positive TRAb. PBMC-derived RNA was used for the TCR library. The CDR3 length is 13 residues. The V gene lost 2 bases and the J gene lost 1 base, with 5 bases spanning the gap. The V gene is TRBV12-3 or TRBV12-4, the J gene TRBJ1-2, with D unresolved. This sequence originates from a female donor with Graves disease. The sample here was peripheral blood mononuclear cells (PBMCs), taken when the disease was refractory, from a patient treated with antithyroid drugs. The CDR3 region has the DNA TGTGCCAGCAGTTTAAAGGTTAACTATGGCTACACCTTC. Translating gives CASSLKVNYGYTF.